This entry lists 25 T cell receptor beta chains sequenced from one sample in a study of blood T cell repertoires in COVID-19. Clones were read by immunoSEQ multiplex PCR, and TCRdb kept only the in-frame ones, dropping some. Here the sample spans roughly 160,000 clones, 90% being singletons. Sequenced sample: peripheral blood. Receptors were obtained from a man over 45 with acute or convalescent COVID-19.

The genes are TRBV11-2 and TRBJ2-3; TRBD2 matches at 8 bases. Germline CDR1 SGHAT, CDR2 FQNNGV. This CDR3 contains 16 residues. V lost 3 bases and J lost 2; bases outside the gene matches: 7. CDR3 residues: CASSFSSGAYTDTQYF. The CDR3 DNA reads TGTGCCAGCAGCTTCAGTAGCGGGGCATACACAGATACGCAGTATTTT.

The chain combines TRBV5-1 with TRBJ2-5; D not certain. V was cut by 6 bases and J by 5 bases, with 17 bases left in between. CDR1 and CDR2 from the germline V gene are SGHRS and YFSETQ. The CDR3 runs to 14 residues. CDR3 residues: CASTLVTLGETQYF. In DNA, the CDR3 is TGCGCCAGCACCCTTGTGACTCTCGGGGAGACCCAGTACTTC.

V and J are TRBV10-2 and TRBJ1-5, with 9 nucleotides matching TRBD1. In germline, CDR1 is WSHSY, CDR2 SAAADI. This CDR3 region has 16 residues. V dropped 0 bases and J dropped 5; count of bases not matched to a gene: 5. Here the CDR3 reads CASSESGTGSDQPQHF. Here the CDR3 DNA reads TGCGCCAGCAGTGAGTCGGGGACAGGGTCCGATCAGCCCCAGCATTTT.

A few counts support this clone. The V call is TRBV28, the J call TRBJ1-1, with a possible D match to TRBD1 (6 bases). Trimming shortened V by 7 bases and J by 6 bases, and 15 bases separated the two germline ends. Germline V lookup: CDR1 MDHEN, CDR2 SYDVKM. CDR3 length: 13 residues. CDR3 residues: CASTNGGIAEAFF. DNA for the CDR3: TGTGCCAGCACTAATGGGGGCATCGCTGAAGCTTTCTTT. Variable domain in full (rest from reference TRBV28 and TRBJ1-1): DVKVTQSSRYLVKRTGEKVFLECVQDMDHENMFWYRQDPGLGLRLIYFSYDVKMKEKGDIPEGYSVSREKKERFSLILESASTNQTSMYLCASTNGGIAEAFFGQGTRLTVV.

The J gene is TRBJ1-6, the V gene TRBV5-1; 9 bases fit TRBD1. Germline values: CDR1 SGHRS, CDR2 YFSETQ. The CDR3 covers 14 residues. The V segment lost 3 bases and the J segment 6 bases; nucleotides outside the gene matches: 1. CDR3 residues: CASSSGQGNSPLHF. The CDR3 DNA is TGCGCCAGCAGCTCGGGACAGGGTAATTCACCCCTCCACTTT.

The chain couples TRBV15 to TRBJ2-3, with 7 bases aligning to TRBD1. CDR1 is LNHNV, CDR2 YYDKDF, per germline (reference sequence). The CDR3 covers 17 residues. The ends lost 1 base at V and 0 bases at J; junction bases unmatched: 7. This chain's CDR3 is CATSRAMTGFSTDTQYF. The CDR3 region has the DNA TGTGCCACCAGCAGAGCTATGACAGGGTTTAGCACAGATACGCAGTATTTT. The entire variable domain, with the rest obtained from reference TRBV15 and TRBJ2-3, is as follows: DAMVIQNPRYQVTQFGKPVTLSCSQTLNHNVMYWYQQKSSQAPKLLFHYYDKDFNNEADTPDNFQSRRPNTSFCFLDIRSPGLGDTAMYLCATSRAMTGFSTDTQYFGPGTRLTVL.

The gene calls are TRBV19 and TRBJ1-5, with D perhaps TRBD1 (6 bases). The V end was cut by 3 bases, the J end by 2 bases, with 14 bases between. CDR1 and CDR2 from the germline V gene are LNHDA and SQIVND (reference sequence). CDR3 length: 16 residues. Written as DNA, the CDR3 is TGTGCCAGTAGTATTGGGGGCTCTAGGGGCAATCAGCCCCAGCATTTT. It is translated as CASSIGGSRGNQPQHF.

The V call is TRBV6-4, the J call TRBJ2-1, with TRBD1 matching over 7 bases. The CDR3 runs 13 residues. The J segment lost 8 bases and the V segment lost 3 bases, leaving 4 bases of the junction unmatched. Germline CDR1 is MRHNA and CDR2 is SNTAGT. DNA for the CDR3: TGTGCCAGCAGTGAAACAGGGGTGGATGAGCAGTTCTTC. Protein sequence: CASSETGVDEQFF.

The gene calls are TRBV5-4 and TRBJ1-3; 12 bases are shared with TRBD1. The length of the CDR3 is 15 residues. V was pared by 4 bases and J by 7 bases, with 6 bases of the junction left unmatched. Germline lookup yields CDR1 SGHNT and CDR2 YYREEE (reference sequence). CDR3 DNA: TGTGCCAGCAGCGCTGGGACAGGGGGCAGCAACACCATATATTTT. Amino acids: CASSAGTGGSNTIYF.

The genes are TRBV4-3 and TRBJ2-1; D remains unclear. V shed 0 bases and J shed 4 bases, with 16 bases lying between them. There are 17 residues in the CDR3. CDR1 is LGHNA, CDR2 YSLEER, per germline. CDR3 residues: CASSQDPARETYNEQFF. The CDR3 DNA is TGCGCCAGCAGCCAAGATCCAGCCAGAGAGACTTACAATGAGCAGTTCTTC.

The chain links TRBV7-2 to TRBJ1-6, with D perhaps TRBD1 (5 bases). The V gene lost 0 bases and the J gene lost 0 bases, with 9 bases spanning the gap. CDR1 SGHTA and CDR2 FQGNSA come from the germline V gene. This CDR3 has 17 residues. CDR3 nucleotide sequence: TGTGCCAGCAGCTTAGCGGGGCGGATCTCCTATAATTCACCCCTCCACTTT. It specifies CASSLAGRISYNSPLHF.

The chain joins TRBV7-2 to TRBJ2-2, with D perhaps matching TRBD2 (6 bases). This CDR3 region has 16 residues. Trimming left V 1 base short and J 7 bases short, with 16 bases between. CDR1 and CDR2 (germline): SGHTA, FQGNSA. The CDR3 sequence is CASSLVAGRLHGELFF. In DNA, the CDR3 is TGTGCCAGCAGCTTAGTGGCAGGGAGGTTGCACGGGGAGCTGTTTTTT.

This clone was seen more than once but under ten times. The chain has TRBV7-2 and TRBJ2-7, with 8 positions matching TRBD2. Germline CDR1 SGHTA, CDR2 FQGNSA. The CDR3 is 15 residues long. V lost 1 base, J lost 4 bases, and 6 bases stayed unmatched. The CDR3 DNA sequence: TGTGCCAGCAGCTTAGGGTTAGCGGGGACGTACGAGCAGTACGTC. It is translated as CASSLGLAGTYEQYV.

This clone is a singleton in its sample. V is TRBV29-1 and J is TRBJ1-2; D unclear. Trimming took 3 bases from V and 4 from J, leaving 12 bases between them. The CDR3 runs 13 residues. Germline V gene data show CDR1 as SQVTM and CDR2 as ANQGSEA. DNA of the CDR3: TGCAGCGTTGACAGCCGGGGAGGCTATGGCTACACCTTC. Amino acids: CSVDSRGGYGYTF.

The chain's CDR3 is CASSFSGGQGKLFF. DNA for the CDR3: TGTGCCAGCAGTTTTTCAGGGGGCCAGGGAAAACTGTTTTTT. V gene TRBV28 combines with J gene TRBJ1-4; 8 bases map to TRBD1. Germline CDR1 and CDR2: MDHEN and SYDVKM. The CDR3 length is 14 residues. Trimming took 3 bases from V and 10 from J; bases not matched to a gene: 7.

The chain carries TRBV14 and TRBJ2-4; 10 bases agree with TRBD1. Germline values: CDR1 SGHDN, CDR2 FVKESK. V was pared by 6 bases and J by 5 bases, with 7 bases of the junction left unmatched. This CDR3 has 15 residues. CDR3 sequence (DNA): TGTGCCAGCAGAGGGACAGGGGAGGGAGAAAACATTCAGTACTTC. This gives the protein CASRGTGEGENIQYF.

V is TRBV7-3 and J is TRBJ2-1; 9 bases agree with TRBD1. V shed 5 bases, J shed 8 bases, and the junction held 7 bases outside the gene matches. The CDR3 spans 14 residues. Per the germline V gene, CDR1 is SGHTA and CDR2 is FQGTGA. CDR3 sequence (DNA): TGTGCCAGCAGCGTCGACAGGGGGGCGGATGAGCAGTTCTTC. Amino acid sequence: CASSVDRGADEQFF.

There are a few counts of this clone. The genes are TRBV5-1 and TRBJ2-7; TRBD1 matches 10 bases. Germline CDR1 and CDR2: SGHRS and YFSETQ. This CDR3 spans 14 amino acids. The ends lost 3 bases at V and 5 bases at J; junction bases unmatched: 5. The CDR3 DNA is TGCGCCAGCAGCTCGGGACAGGGGTTCCACGAGCAGTACTTC. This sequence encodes CASSSGQGFHEQYF. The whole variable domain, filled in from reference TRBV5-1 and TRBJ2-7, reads KAGVTQTPRYLIKTRGQQVTLSCSPISGHRSVSWYQQTPGQGLQFLFEYFSETQRNKGNFPGRFSGRQFSNSRSEMNVSTLELGDSALYLCASSSGQGFHEQYFGPGTRLTVT.

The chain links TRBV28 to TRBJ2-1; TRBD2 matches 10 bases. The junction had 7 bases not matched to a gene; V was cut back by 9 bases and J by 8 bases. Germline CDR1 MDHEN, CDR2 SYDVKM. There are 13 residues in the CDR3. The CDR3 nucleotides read TGTGCCAGTTTCAGCGGGAGGGGCTATGAGCAGTTCTTC. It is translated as CASFSGRGYEQFF. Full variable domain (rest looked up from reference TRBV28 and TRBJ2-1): DVKVTQSSRYLVKRTGEKVFLECVQDMDHENMFWYRQDPGLGLRLIYFSYDVKMKEKGDIPEGYSVSREKKERFSLILESASTNQTSMYLCASFSGRGYEQFFGPGTRLTVL.

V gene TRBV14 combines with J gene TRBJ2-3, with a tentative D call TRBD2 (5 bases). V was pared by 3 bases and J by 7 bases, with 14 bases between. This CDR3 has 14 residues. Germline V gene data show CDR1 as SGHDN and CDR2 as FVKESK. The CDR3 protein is CASSHSGNKHTQYF. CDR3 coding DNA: TGTGCCAGCAGCCACTCCGGGAATAAACATACGCAGTATTTT.

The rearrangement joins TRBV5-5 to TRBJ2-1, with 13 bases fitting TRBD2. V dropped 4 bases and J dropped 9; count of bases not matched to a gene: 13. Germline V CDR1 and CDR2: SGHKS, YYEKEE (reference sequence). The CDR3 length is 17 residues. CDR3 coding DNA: TGTGCCAGCAGCCCTCGCCGGACTAGCGGGAGAATGGGTGAGCAGTTCTTC. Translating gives CASSPRRTSGRMGEQFF. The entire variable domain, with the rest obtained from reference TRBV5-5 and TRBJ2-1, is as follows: DAGVTQSPTHLIKTRGQQVTLRCSPISGHKSVSWYQQVLGQGPQFIFQYYEKEERGRGNFPDRFSARQFPNYSSELNVNALLLGDSALYLCASSPRRTSGRMGEQFFGPGTRLTVL.

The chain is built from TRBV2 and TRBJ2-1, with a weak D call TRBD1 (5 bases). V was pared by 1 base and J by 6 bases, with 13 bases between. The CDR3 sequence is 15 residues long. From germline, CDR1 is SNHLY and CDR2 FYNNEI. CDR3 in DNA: TGTGCCAGCAGTGAAGAAGGGGCCCCGGGCAATGAGCAGTTCTTC. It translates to CASSEEGAPGNEQFF.

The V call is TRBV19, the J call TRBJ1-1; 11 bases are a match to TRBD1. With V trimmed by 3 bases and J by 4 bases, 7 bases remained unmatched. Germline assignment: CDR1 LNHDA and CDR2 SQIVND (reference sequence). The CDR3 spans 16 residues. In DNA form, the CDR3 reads TGTGCCAGTAGTATCCTGGACAGGGGGCCCGTCACTGAAGCTTTCTTT. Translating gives CASSILDRGPVTEAFF.

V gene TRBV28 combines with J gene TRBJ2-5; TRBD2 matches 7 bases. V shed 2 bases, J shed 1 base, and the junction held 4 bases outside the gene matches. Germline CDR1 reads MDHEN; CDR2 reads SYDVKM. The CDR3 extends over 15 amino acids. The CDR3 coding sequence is TGTGCCAGCAGTTTAATTGCGGGGGTCCAAGAGACCCAGTACTTC. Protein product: CASSLIAGVQETQYF. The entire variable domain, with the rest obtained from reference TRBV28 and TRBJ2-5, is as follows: DVKVTQSSRYLVKRTGEKVFLECVQDMDHENMFWYRQDPGLGLRLIYFSYDVKMKEKGDIPEGYSVSREKKERFSLILESASTNQTSMYLCASSLIAGVQETQYFGPGTRLLVL.

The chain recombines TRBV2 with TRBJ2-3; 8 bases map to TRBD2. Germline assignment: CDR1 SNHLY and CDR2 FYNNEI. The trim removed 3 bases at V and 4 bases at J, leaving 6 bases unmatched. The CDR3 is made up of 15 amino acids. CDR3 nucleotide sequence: TGTGCCAGCAGTGACCGGGGGGGGTTCGCAGATACGCAGTATTTT. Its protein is CASSDRGGFADTQYF.